Below, 21 T cell receptor beta chains from the same sample are listed, as sequenced in a study of T-cell reconstitution after alpha-beta-depleted transplantation in children. Unique molecular identifiers were incorporated when the TCRbeta library was constructed. Each CDR3 protein gets one entry after TCRdb re-called the PCR reads with MiXCR. Counted here are about 250,000 distinct CDR3 sequences, 24% occurring once; the ten biggest clones make up more than 4.5%. The material was PBMCs, mostly from graft donor cells, obtained 360 days after TCRalphabeta/CD19-depleted stem cell transplant. These receptors originate from a female patient aged 2-15 years who had a stem cell transplant for congenital amegakaryocytic thrombocytopenia, so the T cells may come from the graft donor.

In its sample, this clonotype was seen a few times. The chain combines TRBV5-1 with TRBJ2-7; D is uncertain. V was clipped by 2 bases and J by 6 bases, with 21 bases between them. The CDR3 is 16 residues long. CDR1 is SGHRS and CDR2 is YFSETQ in the germline V gene. The CDR3 loop reads CASSLSSTVFMAEQYF. In DNA form, the CDR3 reads TGCGCCAGCAGCTTATCCTCGACGGTTTTTATGGCCGAGCAGTACTTC.

This clonotype was observed a few times. The gene calls are TRBV12-3 or TRBV12-4 and TRBJ2-1; maybe TRBD2 (5 bases). This CDR3 region has 13 residues. V was shortened by 3 bases and J by 7 bases, with 10 bases between the two germline ends. This CDR3 reads CASSFSAWNEQFF. The CDR3 DNA reads as TGTGCCAGCAGTTTTAGCGCATGGAATGAGCAGTTCTTC.

This clonotype is medium-sized by share. The chain joins TRBV10-3 to TRBJ2-1; TRBD2 matches at 14 bases. The CDR3 is made up of 17 amino acids. Germline V gene lookup returns CDR1 ENHRY and CDR2 SYGVKD. V was pared by 5 bases and J by 8 bases, with 11 bases of the junction left unmatched. The CDR3 DNA reads as TGTGCCATCAGTCCGACTAGCGGGAGGGCCGTGAGCTATGAGCAGTTCTTC. It is translated as CAISPTSGRAVSYEQFF.

This clonotype was counted between two and nine times. The chain joins TRBV20-1 to TRBJ2-4; possibly TRBD2 for D (6 bases). Germline V gives CDR1 DFQATT, CDR2 SNEGSKA (reference sequence). CDR3 length equals 16 residues. V was cut by 0 bases and J by 7 bases, with 19 bases left in between. CDR3 loop: CSARDPVGGDRNIQYF. The CDR3 DNA follows: TGCAGTGCTAGAGATCCCGTAGGCGGGGATAGGAACATTCAGTACTTC.

This clonotype occurred many times. V usage is TRBV2 and J usage is TRBJ2-3; D is undetermined. CDR3 length: 11 residues. V lost 2 bases, J lost 7 bases, and 4 bases lay in between. Per germline, CDR1 SNHLY and CDR2 FYNNEI. The CDR3 DNA follows: TGTGCCAGCAGTGAATCTTATACGCAGTATTTT. This translates into CASSESYTQYF.

V is TRBV5-1 and J is TRBJ2-2; D call uncertain. There are 16 residues in the CDR3. V shed 0 bases and J shed 1 base, with 10 bases lying between them. Germline-derived CDR1 and CDR2 are SGHRS and YFSETQ. The CDR3: CASSLAGQVNTGELFF. CDR3 coding DNA: TGCGCCAGCAGCTTGGCCGGGCAGGTGAACACCGGGGAGCTGTTTTTT.

Only a few counts were recorded for this clonotype. This rearrangement joins TRBV12-3 or TRBV12-4 to TRBJ1-5, with D hard to call. This CDR3 has 16 residues. The V and J ends lost 3 bases and 0 bases respectively, with 12 bases between them. This chain's CDR3 is CASSFGGGYSNQPQHF. The CDR3 DNA reads TGTGCCAGCAGTTTTGGCGGAGGGTATAGCAATCAGCCCCAGCATTTT.

This clonotype was picked up many times. The chain employs TRBV10-3 and TRBJ2-1, with 7 bases that match TRBD1. The CDR3 is 11 amino acids. Germline V lookup: CDR1 ENHRY, CDR2 SYGVKD. V lost 8 bases and J lost 9; bases outside the gene matches: 4. In DNA form, the CDR3 reads TGTGCCATCTCCGCAGGGGGTGAGCAGTTCTTC. As protein: CAISAGGEQFF.

This sequence joins TRBV9 and TRBJ2-7; tentatively, D is TRBD1 (5 bases). This CDR3 is built from 14 residues. CDR1 and CDR2 (germline): SGDLS, YYNGEE. The germline V and J ends were trimmed by 0 bases and 5 bases, with 12 bases remaining between them. DNA of the CDR3: TGTGCCAGCAGCGTAGGCATTCCACAGGACGAGCAGTACTTC. Protein: CASSVGIPQDEQYF.

This clonotype turned up a few times. This chain uses TRBV9 with TRBJ1-1, with D possibly TRBD1 on 5 matching bases. CDR1 and CDR2 from the germline V gene are SGDLS and YYNGEE. Trimming left V 4 bases short and J 5 bases short, with 18 bases between. The CDR3 contains 15 residues. The chain's CDR3 is CASSPPLSGRTEAFF. CDR3 in DNA: TGTGCCAGCAGCCCTCCTCTTTCGGGGCGGACTGAAGCTTTCTTT.

This clonotype was counted ten times or more. The chain joins TRBV3-1 to TRBJ2-5; perhaps TRBD1 as D (6 bases). The V end lost 7 bases, the J end lost 5 bases, and 23 bases lay between the germline ends. Germline CDR1 reads LGHDT; CDR2 reads YNNKEL (reference sequence). The CDR3 is 16 amino acids. CDR3 DNA: TGTGCCAGCACCTTTACCGTGGGAGAGGGGGAGGAGACCCAGTACTTC. Protein: CASTFTVGEGEETQYF.

This clonotype was detected only a few times. A much more abundant neighbour one base away suggests this may be a read error. Here the CDR3 DNA reads TGTGCCAGCTCACCAGTGACAGGGAACACCGGGGAGCTGTTTTTT. Protein product: CASSPVTGNTGELFF. V usage is TRBV18 and J usage is TRBJ2-2; D perhaps matches TRBD1 (6 bases). The CDR3 sequence is 15 residues long. Trimming stripped 2 bases from V and 1 base from J, with 8 bases between. Germline lookup yields CDR1 KGHSH and CDR2 LQKENI.

The rearrangement joins TRBV28 to TRBJ2-1, with 10 positions matching TRBD2. Germline trimming cut 2 bases from V and 0 bases from J; bases unmatched to any gene: 10. CDR1 MDHEN and CDR2 SYDVKM come from the germline V gene. This CDR3 comprises 19 residues. In DNA, the CDR3 is TGTGCCAGCAGTTTACCCCCGGGACTAGCGCCCACCTCCTACAATGAGCAGTTCTTC. This gives the protein CASSLPPGLAPTSYNEQFF.

The gene calls are TRBV7-9 and TRBJ2-7; maybe TRBD1 (6 bases). Germline values: CDR1 SEHNR, CDR2 FQNEAQ (reference sequence). Trimming shortened V by 4 bases and J by 6 bases, and 16 bases separated the two germline ends. This CDR3 is 14 amino acids long. CDR3 sequence reads: CASSSTGFLSEQYF. The CDR3 region has the DNA TGTGCCAGCAGCTCGACAGGCTTCCTCAGCGAGCAGTACTTC.

The rearrangement links TRBV20-1 to TRBJ2-1, with D maybe TRBD2 (5 bases). The germline V gene has CDR1 DFQATT and CDR2 SNEGSKA (reference sequence). Trimming shortened V by 3 bases and J by 0 bases, and 12 bases separated the two germline ends. The CDR3 contains 15 residues. In DNA form, the CDR3 reads TGCAGTGCTAGCTCCCGGACTTCCTCCTACAATGAGCAGTTCTTC. The encoded protein is CSASSRTSSYNEQFF.

The gene calls are TRBV6-2 or TRBV6-3 and TRBJ2-1; TRBD2 matches at 8 bases. Germline CDR1 is MNHEY and CDR2 is SVGEGT. The CDR3 spans 15 residues. The V gene end was trimmed by 6 bases and the J gene end by 1 base; junction bases not matched to a gene: 5. CDR3 region: CASRASGSSYNEQFF. Written as DNA, the CDR3 is TGTGCCAGCAGGGCGAGCGGGAGTTCCTACAATGAGCAGTTCTTC.

This clonotype was seen at least ten times. The chain combines TRBV12-3 or TRBV12-4 with TRBJ2-7; D may be TRBD2 (5 bases). V was pared by 3 bases and J by 0 bases, with 9 bases between. This CDR3 is 14 amino acids long. The CDR3 DNA follows: TGTGCCAGCAGTTTCTGGGAGAGCTCCTACGAGCAGTACTTC. It yields the protein CASSFWESSYEQYF.

J is TRBJ2-6 and V is TRBV20-1; D might be TRBD1 (5 bases). This CDR3 has 16 amino acids. The V end lost 0 bases, the J end lost 2 bases, and 11 bases lay between the germline ends. CDR1 and CDR2 from the germline V gene are DFQATT and SNEGSKA (reference sequence). The CDR3, as DNA: TGCAGTGCTAGAGATTTCAGGGAAGCTGGGGCCAACGTCCTGACTTTC. Translated, it gives CSARDFREAGANVLTF.

The V gene is TRBV29-1, the J gene TRBJ2-7; maybe TRBD1 (6 bases). Germline values: CDR1 SQVTM, CDR2 ANQGSEA. V lost 7 bases and J 5 bases, leaving 12 bases between the germline ends. The CDR3 length is 11 residues. The CDR3 DNA follows: TGCAGCGGTACACAGGGAGACGAGCAGTACTTC. Its translation is CSGTQGDEQYF.

This clonotype turned up a few times. This chain uses TRBV7-3 with TRBJ2-1; D possibly corresponds to TRBD1 (6 bases). Trimming took off 2 bases at V and 4 bases at J, with 15 bases between the two ends. CDR3 length: 16 amino acids. Germline CDR1 SGHTA, CDR2 FQGTGA. The DNA of the CDR3 is TGTGCCAGCAGCTTAGGGCCGGGACACCGATACAATGAGCAGTTCTTC. It codes for CASSLGPGHRYNEQFF. The full variable domain, rest sourced from reference TRBV7-3 and TRBJ2-1, is GAGVSQTPSNKVTEKGKYVELRCDPISGHTALYWYRQSLGQGPEFLIYFQGTGAADDSGLPNDRFFAVRPEGSVSTLKIQRTERGDSAVYLCASSLGPGHRYNEQFFGPGTRLTVL.

This clonotype has just a few counts. The chain is built from TRBV14 and TRBJ1-5, with D perhaps matching TRBD1 (6 bases). The CDR3 is made up of 14 amino acids. Trimming shortened V by 0 bases and J by 5 bases, and 8 bases separated the two germline ends. Germline CDR1 reads SGHDN; CDR2 reads FVKESK. The CDR3 spells CASSQDSGDQPQHF. DNA for the CDR3: TGTGCCAGCAGCCAAGATTCAGGGGATCAGCCCCAGCATTTT.